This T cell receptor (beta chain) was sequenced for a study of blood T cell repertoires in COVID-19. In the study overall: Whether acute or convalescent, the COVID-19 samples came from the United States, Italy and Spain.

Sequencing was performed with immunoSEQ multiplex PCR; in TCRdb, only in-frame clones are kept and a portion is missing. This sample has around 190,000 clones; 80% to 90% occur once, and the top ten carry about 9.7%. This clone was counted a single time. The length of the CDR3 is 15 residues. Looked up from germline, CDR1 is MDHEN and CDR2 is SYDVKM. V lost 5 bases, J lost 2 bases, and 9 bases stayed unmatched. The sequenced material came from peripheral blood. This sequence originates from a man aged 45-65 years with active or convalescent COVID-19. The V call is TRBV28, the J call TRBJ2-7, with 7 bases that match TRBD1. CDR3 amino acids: CASSPVGGPPYEQYF. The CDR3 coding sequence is TGTGCCAGCAGTCCAGTAGGGGGCCCACCCTACGAGCAGTACTTC.